This note documents a single T cell receptor (beta chain) sequence. The data belong to a study of sequential checkpoint blockade in melanoma. Study background: Arm A got nivolumab then ipilimumab; arm B the reverse, 1:1.

The CDR3 consists of 14 residues. CDR1 is SGHTS and CDR2 is YDEGEE in the germline V gene. J lost 4 bases, V lost 3 bases, and 3 bases had no gene match. Only in-frame clones appear in the TCRdb table, and some are missing; sequencing was by immunoSEQ multiplex PCR. The table has approximately 15,000 clones, approximately 66% seen once. Treatment: randomized to nivolumab then ipilimumab (arm A) or the reverse (arm B). Sorted cells were live CD3+CD8+, lacking CD19 and CD56, from PBMCs. This rearrangement joins TRBV5-8 to TRBJ2-1, with 8 bases identical to TRBD1. The TCR was taken from a human donor with melanoma. The sample consisted of CD8+ T cells sorted from blood (inferred from file names), taken from a patient given nivolumab and ipilimumab in sequence. The CDR3 here is CASSSGQVYNEQFF. Here the CDR3 DNA reads TGTGCCAGCAGCTCGGGACAGGTGTACAATGAGCAGTTCTTC.